The entry below gives a single T cell receptor beta chain sequence along with its context. The CDR3 spans 16 residues. Germline CDR1 is SGHAT and CDR2 is FQNNGV. V trimming: 4 bases; J trimming: 5 bases; junction bases outside the gene matches: 10. These data belong to a study of blood T cell repertoires in COVID-19. As for the study in general: T cells, B-cell-depleted T cells, or PBMCs supplied cDNA or gDNA.

In the original processing: Nucleated cell number was recorded as an estimate derived from reference gene primer amplification. This table comes from immunoSEQ multiplex PCR, and its TCRdb copy is limited to in-frame clones, with some not included. That table supplies the V and J calls and clone size; D and trimming were determined from the DNA. The sample has tens of thousands of clones, around 83% seen once. What was sequenced was peripheral blood. The sequence was collected from a man at least 80 years old with acute or convalescent COVID-19. The chain has TRBV11-2 and TRBJ2-3; 9 bases agree with TRBD2. As DNA, the CDR3 is TGTGCCAGCAGCTCCTCACTAGCGGGCTTAGAAGATACGCAGTATTTT. It translates to CASSSSLAGLEDTQYF.